This entry is about one T cell receptor (beta chain). This CDR3 is built from 17 residues. The V gene lost 4 bases and the J gene lost 0 bases, with 16 bases spanning the gap. The germline CDR1 and CDR2 sequences are SGHNT and YENEEA. Seattle-derived patients entered the study during active infection and were followed longitudinally. This record belongs to a study of blood T cell repertoires in COVID-19. Study-level background: T cells, B-cell-depleted T cells, or PBMCs supplied cDNA or gDNA.

Sequencing was performed with immunoSEQ multiplex PCR; in TCRdb, only in-frame clones are kept and a portion is missing. The repertoire holds under 250,000 clones, with almost 85% as singletons. This clonotype was obtained from a man aged 45-65 years with COVID-19, enrolled during active disease. The specimen was peripheral blood. V gene TRBV11-3 combines with J gene TRBJ2-4, with D maybe TRBD1 (5 bases). CDR3 coding DNA: TGTGCCAGCAGCTCTTCGCAGGGTGTCTCAGCCAAAAACATTCAGTACTTC. Protein: CASSSSQGVSAKNIQYF.